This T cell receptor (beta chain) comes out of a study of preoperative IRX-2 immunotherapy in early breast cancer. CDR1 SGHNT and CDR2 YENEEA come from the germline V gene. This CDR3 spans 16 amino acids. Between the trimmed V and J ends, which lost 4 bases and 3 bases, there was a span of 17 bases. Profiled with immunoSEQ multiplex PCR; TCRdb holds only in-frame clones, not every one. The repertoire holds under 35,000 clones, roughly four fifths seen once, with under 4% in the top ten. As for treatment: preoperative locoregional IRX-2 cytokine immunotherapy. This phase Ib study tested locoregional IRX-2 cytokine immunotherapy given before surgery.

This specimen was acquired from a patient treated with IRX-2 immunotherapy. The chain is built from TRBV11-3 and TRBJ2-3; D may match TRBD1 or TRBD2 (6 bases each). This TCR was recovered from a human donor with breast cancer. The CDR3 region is CASSSLKGGRTDTQYF. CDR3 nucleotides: TGTGCCAGCAGCTCCCTAAAGGGGGGAAGGACAGATACGCAGTATTTT.